Shown below are 17 T cell receptor beta chains from a single sample sequenced in a study of T cells in Graves' hyperthyroidism and ophthalmopathy. The source material, RNA transcripts, was used to amplify TCR beta CDR3 regions. HTBI primers drove first-round RT-PCR of the TCR CDR3. TCRdb reprocessed the multiplex PCR reads via MiXCR and lists one record per CDR3 protein. Among about 840,000 distinct CDR3 sequences listed, about two fifths were seen once. Sequenced material: blood. The receptor set was obtained from a man aged 18 to 29 with Graves' hyperthyroidism.

The chain uses TRBV25-1 and TRBJ1-1; D uncertain. This CDR3 region has 12 residues. V lost 6 bases and J 2 bases, leaving 7 bases between the germline ends. CDR1 and CDR2 (germline): MGHDK, SYGVNS. The CDR3 sequence: CASRLDNTEAFF. CDR3 nucleotide sequence: TGTGCCAGCAGGCTAGATAACACTGAAGCTTTCTTT.

The genes are TRBV12-3 or TRBV12-4 and TRBJ1-1; 7 bases fit TRBD1. V lost 5 bases, J lost 5 bases, and 8 bases stayed unmatched. CDR3 length equals 14 residues. The CDR3 region is CASSTPGGGTEAFF. CDR3 nucleotides: TGTGCCAGCAGTACCCCAGGGGGGGGAACTGAAGCTTTCTTT.

The gene calls are TRBV4-1 and TRBJ1-1; possible D gene TRBD1, 6 bases. V lost 4 bases, J lost 7 bases, and 10 bases lay in between. This CDR3 has 12 amino acids. CDR1 and CDR2 (germline): MGHRA, YSYEKL. DNA of the CDR3: TGCGCCAGCAGCCCAACAGGGTTTGAAGCTTTCTTT. This gives the protein CASSPTGFEAFF.

The gene calls are TRBV7-3 and TRBJ2-7; TRBD2 is a possible D gene (5 bases). The V gene's germline CDR1 is SGHTA and CDR2 FQGTGA. V lost 2 bases and J lost 0, with 14 bases in between. CDR3 length: 16 amino acids. The CDR3 loop reads CASSLFRLDYSYEQYF. The CDR3 DNA sequence: TGTGCCAGCAGCTTATTCAGGCTAGACTACTCCTACGAGCAGTACTTC.

This chain links TRBV9 with TRBJ1-2; 7 nucleotides line up with TRBD1. V lost 3 bases and J lost 8; bases outside the gene matches: 10. The germline V gene encodes CDR1 SGDLS and CDR2 YYNGEE. The CDR3 spans 14 residues. CDR3 sequence: CASSEGEGARGYTF. The DNA of the CDR3 is TGTGCCAGCAGCGAAGGGGAGGGGGCTAGAGGCTACACCTTC.

The V call is TRBV5-1, the J call TRBJ2-7; either TRBD1 or TRBD2 may fit D (7 bases each). The germline V and J ends were trimmed by 4 bases and 3 bases, with 20 bases remaining between them. Per germline, CDR1 SGHRS and CDR2 YFSETQ. This CDR3 spans 16 amino acids. This CDR3 reads CASSGYTQGGFYEQYF. DNA of the CDR3: TGCGCCAGCAGCGGATATACTCAGGGGGGGTTCTACGAGCAGTACTTC.

Remarks on this clonotype: It may be a read error: a sequence one base away is much more abundant. The chain couples TRBV9 to TRBJ1-1; D is possibly TRBD1 (6 bases). In germline, CDR1 is SGDLS, CDR2 YYNGEE. The CDR3 runs to 16 residues. The CDR3, as DNA: TGTGCCGGCAGCGTAGATGGTGGGGGCGTAAGAGATGAAGCTTTCTTT. This sequence encodes CAGSVDGGGVRDEAFF.

This clonotype was recorded at least ten times. This chain joins TRBV12-3 or TRBV12-4 and TRBJ1-5; 7 nucleotides match TRBD1. The junction had 6 bases not matched to a gene; V was cut back by 4 bases and J by 3 bases. The CDR3 sequence is 15 residues long. The CDR3, as DNA: TGTGCCAGCAGTTATACCGGGACAGTCAATCAGCCCCAGCATTTT. Its translation is CASSYTGTVNQPQHF.

V and J are TRBV6-1 and TRBJ1-1; 8 bases map to TRBD1. Germline loops: CDR1 MNHNS, CDR2 SASEGT. The CDR3 extends over 13 amino acids. V was clipped by 8 bases and J by 5 bases; unmatched bases: 7. The CDR3 DNA is TGTGCCAGCGAGCGGACAGGGCCTACTGAAGCTTTCTTT. Amino acids: CASERTGPTEAFF.

This clonotype was counted ten times or more. The chain recombines TRBV7-8 with TRBJ1-1; D ambiguous. CDR3 size: 13 residues. V lost 5 bases, J lost 0 bases, and 7 bases lay in between. Germline CDR1 and CDR2: SGHVS and FQNEAQ. The DNA for the CDR3 is TGTGCCAGCAGCGAGATGTTGAACACTGAAGCTTTCTTT. Translating it yields CASSEMLNTEAFF.

This clonotype was detected many times. The CDR3 DNA follows: TGTGCCGGGACGGGACTAGAAGAGACCCAGTACTTC. Encoded protein: CAGTGLEETQYF. The gene calls are TRBV2 and TRBJ2-5, with 8 nucleotides matching TRBD2. The CDR3 sequence is 12 residues long. The trim removed 11 bases at V and 3 bases at J, leaving 5 bases unmatched. CDR1 SNHLY and CDR2 FYNNEI come from the germline V gene.

This chain uses TRBV5-1 with TRBJ1-2; D is undetermined. The CDR3 spans 15 residues. Trimming shortened V by 4 bases and J by 8 bases, and 21 bases separated the two germline ends. The V gene's germline CDR1 is SGHRS and CDR2 YFSETQ. The CDR3 sequence: CASSPYRGPAGGYTF. Here the CDR3 DNA reads TGCGCCAGCAGCCCCTACCGAGGACCCGCGGGCGGCTACACCTTC. The full variable domain, its missing parts supplied by reference TRBV5-1 and TRBJ1-2, is KAGVTQTPRYLIKTRGQQVTLSCSPISGHRSVSWYQQTPGQGLQFLFEYFSETQRNKGNFPGRFSGRQFSNSRSEMNVSTLELGDSALYLCASSPYRGPAGGYTFGSGTRLTVV.

This clonotype has ten or more counts. The V and J genes are TRBV7-9 and TRBJ2-6, with D unresolved. Trimming left V 0 bases short and J 0 bases short, with 6 bases between. The CDR3 totals 16 residues. The germline V gene has CDR1 SEHNR and CDR2 FQNEAQ (reference sequence). The CDR3 DNA reads TGTGCCAGCAGCTTAGCGGGGATCTCTGGGGCCAACGTCCTGACTTTC. Encoded protein: CASSLAGISGANVLTF.

This clonotype was detected a few times. This chain joins TRBV2 and TRBJ1-6, with a tentative D call TRBD1 (6 bases). This CDR3 spans 14 amino acids. The V end lost 8 bases, the J end lost 14 bases, and 22 bases lay between the germline ends. Germline assignment: CDR1 SNHLY and CDR2 FYNNEI. CDR3 nucleotides: TGTGCCAGCTTCCCCCGGGGAGGGGGAGAGACCCTCCACTTT. It translates to CASFPRGGGETLHF.

This clonotype appeared many times. The J gene is TRBJ2-5, the V gene TRBV12-3 or TRBV12-4; possibly TRBD2 for D (6 bases). Trimming stripped 7 bases from V and 5 bases from J, with 20 bases between. This CDR3 is 15 amino acids long. CDR3 nucleotide sequence: TGTGCCAGCACCCCCCGTCGTGGAGGGATGGAGACCCAGTACTTC. It codes for CASTPRRGGMETQYF.

This clonotype was picked up many times. The chain combines TRBV7-9 with TRBJ1-4; a possible D gene is TRBD1 (5 bases). Germline-derived CDR1 and CDR2 are SEHNR and FQNEAQ (reference sequence). Trimming removed 3 bases at V and 8 bases at J, with 10 bases between. This CDR3 comprises 13 residues. The CDR3: CASSLTVKEKLFF. The CDR3 DNA reads TGTGCCAGCAGCTTGACAGTCAAGGAAAAACTGTTTTTT.

The chain has TRBV12-5 and TRBJ2-7, with 7 bases aligning to TRBD1. Germline-derived CDR1 and CDR2 are LGHNT and FRNRAP. This CDR3 has 13 amino acids. The CDR3 DNA sequence: TGTGCCAGCACCCCAGACAGGGCCTACGAGCAGTACTTC. This sequence encodes CASTPDRAYEQYF. The variable domain in full, with the rest retrieved from reference TRBV12-5 and TRBJ2-7, is DARVTQTPRHKVTEMGQEVTMRCQPILGHNTVFWYRQTMMQGLELLAYFRNRAPLDDSGMPKDRFSAEMPDATLATLKIQPSEPRDSAVYFCASTPDRAYEQYFGPGTRLTVT.